This entry features one T cell receptor beta chain sequence. This entry belongs to a study of Ad26.COV2.S vaccination and SARS-CoV-2 variants. With 0 bases removed from V and 5 bases from J, the gap between germline ends came to 10 bases. CDR3 length: 14 amino acids. Germline CDR1 LGHNA, CDR2 YSLEER. The repertoire was sequenced with immunoSEQ multiplex PCR; TCRdb's copy has only in-frame clones and lacks some. The sample has about 350,000 clones; about 90% are singletons. The chain links TRBV4-3 to TRBJ2-5; D might be TRBD2 (5 bases). Sample: peripheral blood, taken after recovery from COVID-19. This TCR derives from a human donor who had recovered from COVID-19. The CDR3 region is CASSQDMIAETQYF. CDR3 nucleotides: TGCGCCAGCAGCCAAGATATGATAGCGGAGACCCAGTACTTC.